This entry lists 28 T cell receptor beta chains sequenced from one sample in a study of blood T cells in healthy people across ages. A second PCR, run for roughly 7 to 11 cycles, used a sample-barcoded 5' primer plus a J-beta primer mix. TCRdb ran MiXCR on the 5' RACE reads and lists one entry per CDR3 protein. The table shows some 760,000 distinct CDR3 sequences, with 25% occurring only once. The data were also submitted as part of a second study, on T cells of mothers and their children.

Input material: blood. These receptors all come from a boy aged 5-17 years in good health.

V gene TRBV27 combines with J gene TRBJ1-4; TRBD1 is a possible D gene (5 bases). This CDR3 is 15 amino acids long. The germline V gene has CDR1 MNHEY and CDR2 SMNVEV (reference sequence). Between the trimmed V and J ends, which lost 5 bases and 8 bases, there was a span of 18 bases. Written as DNA, the CDR3 is TGTGCCAGCAGTCCGTTACAGGTCGGGGGAGAAAAACTGTTTTTT. Translating gives CASSPLQVGGEKLFF.

The chain recombines TRBV5-1 with TRBJ2-5, with 8 positions matching TRBD2. Unmatched junction bases numbered 8, after V lost 5 bases and J lost 8 bases. This CDR3 comprises 13 residues. Germline lookup yields CDR1 SGHRS and CDR2 YFSETQ. CDR3 protein: CASRPYGGETQYF. In nucleotides, the CDR3 is TGCGCCAGCAGGCCCTACGGGGGGGAAACCCAGTACTTC. Full variable domain (missing parts from reference TRBV5-1 and TRBJ2-5): KAGVTQTPRYLIKTRGQQVTLSCSPISGHRSVSWYQQTPGQGLQFLFEYFSETQRNKGNFPGRFSGRQFSNSRSEMNVSTLELGDSALYLCASRPYGGETQYFGPGTRLLVL.

This clonotype was seen a few times. The chain recombines TRBV7-8 with TRBJ2-1; 8 bases line up with TRBD2. Germline CDR1 is SGHVS and CDR2 is FQNEAQ. The J segment lost 4 bases and the V segment lost 0 bases, leaving 11 bases of the junction unmatched. This CDR3 contains 18 residues. The CDR3 loop is CASSLAGTSGFLYNEQFF. The CDR3 region has the DNA TGTGCCAGCAGCTTAGCAGGCACTAGCGGATTCCTATACAATGAGCAGTTCTTC.

V is TRBV5-1 and J is TRBJ2-6; 8 bases match TRBD1. Germline values: CDR1 SGHRS, CDR2 YFSETQ. Trimming took 0 bases from V and 0 from J; bases not matched to a gene: 2. The CDR3 has 17 residues. The CDR3 region has the DNA TGCGCCAGCAGCTTGGACAGGGGGAGCTCTGGGGCCAACGTCCTGACTTTC. It specifies CASSLDRGSSGANVLTF.

The gene calls are TRBV2 and TRBJ2-7; 7 bases fit TRBD2. The germline V gene encodes CDR1 SNHLY and CDR2 FYNNEI. The CDR3 is 14 residues long. After removal of 3 bases from V and 2 bases from J, the junction contained 4 bases not matched to a gene. The CDR3 sequence: CASSEGGGPYEQYF. The CDR3 nucleotides read TGTGCCAGCAGTGAGGGGGGGGGACCCTACGAGCAGTACTTC.

This clonotype turned up a few times. The chain uses TRBV27 and TRBJ2-5; D may be TRBD1 (6 bases). The J call is in doubt because the DNA end fits TRBJ2-1 better. CDR3 length: 12 amino acids. The V gene's germline CDR1 is MNHEY and CDR2 SMNVEV (reference sequence). Here the CDR3 reads CASSETGNEQFF. The DNA of the CDR3 is TGTGCCAGCAGTGAGACAGGCAATGAGCAGTTCTTC.

This clonotype has more than one count but fewer than ten. V usage is TRBV20-1 and J usage is TRBJ1-3, with unresolved D. Trimming took off 0 bases at V and 1 base at J, with 10 bases between the two ends. This CDR3 is 15 amino acids long. Germline loops: CDR1 DFQATT, CDR2 SNEGSKA (reference sequence). The CDR3 reads CSARDPTYSGNTIYF. The DNA of the CDR3 is TGCAGTGCTAGAGATCCCACATATTCTGGAAACACCATATATTTT.

The chain couples TRBV28 to TRBJ1-1; D is undetermined. Germline V gene sequence: CDR1 MDHEN, CDR2 SYDVKM. Between the trimmed V and J ends, which lost 5 bases and 1 base, there was a span of 11 bases. The CDR3 loop spans 14 amino acids. The CDR3 DNA follows: TGTGCCAGCAGTACGGGGTTGGGGAACACTGAAGCTTTCTTT. Encoded protein: CASSTGLGNTEAFF.

This clonotype came up a few times. V usage is TRBV21-1 and J usage is TRBJ2-6; the table gives TRBD1 as D, unverified against the DNA. TRBV21-1 is annotated as a pseudogene. This CDR3 is 20 amino acids long. In nucleotides, the CDR3 is TGTGCCAGCAGCAAGGGGGACAGGGGCCGCCAAACCTCTGGGGCCAACGTCCTGACTTTC. It yields the protein CASSKGDRGRQTSGANVLTF.

This clonotype was picked up a small number of times. The V call is TRBV5-1, the J call TRBJ2-1; TRBD1 aligns across 8 bases. The CDR3 contains 18 residues. V shed 1 base, J shed 3 bases, and the junction held 12 bases outside the gene matches. CDR1 SGHRS and CDR2 YFSETQ come from the germline V gene. CDR3 sequence reads: CASSLIGGRQGSYNEQFF. The DNA of the CDR3 is TGCGCCAGCAGCTTGATCGGGGGCCGACAGGGGAGCTACAATGAGCAGTTCTTC.

This clonotype came up a few times. This rearrangement joins TRBV14 to TRBJ1-4; the D is unclear. The length of the CDR3 is 14 residues. Germline-derived CDR1 and CDR2 are SGHDN and FVKESK. Deletions cut 1 base from V and 7 bases from J, with 10 bases between. DNA for the CDR3: TGTGCCAGCAGCCAAGGACGCGGGTTTGAAAAACTGTTTTTT. Residues: CASSQGRGFEKLFF.

This rearrangement joins TRBV7-9 to TRBJ1-4; 9 bases fit TRBD1. V trimming: 6 bases; J trimming: 7 bases; junction bases outside the gene matches: 3. From germline, CDR1 is SEHNR and CDR2 FQNEAQ (reference sequence). This CDR3 is built from 13 residues. DNA of the CDR3: TGTGCCAGCAGTACAGGGGGCCGTGAAAAACTGTTTTTT. Its translation: CASSTGGREKLFF. Drawing the rest from reference TRBV7-9 and TRBJ1-4, the complete variable domain is DTGVSQNPRHKITKRGQNVTFRCDPISEHNRLYWYRQTLGQGPEFLTYFQNEAQLEKSRLLSDRFSAERPKGSFSTLEIQRTEQGDSAMYLCASSTGGREKLFFGSGTQLSVL.

This clonotype was detected once. The chain carries TRBV3-1 and TRBJ2-4, with D possibly TRBD2 on 6 matching bases. The length of the CDR3 is 15 residues. Per germline, CDR1 LGHDT and CDR2 YNNKEL (reference sequence). The V gene lost 1 base and the J gene lost 7 bases, with 14 bases spanning the gap. The CDR3: CASSQGWAGLNIQYF. CDR3 coding DNA: TGTGCCAGCAGCCAAGGATGGGCGGGGCTCAACATTCAGTACTTC.

As to this clonotype: Germline is not matched at one junction end, which may reflect a read error. This sequence joins TRBV7-7 and TRBJ2-5; D is perhaps TRBD1 (6 bases). The J call may be in error: the DNA end matches TRBJ2-1 better. The germline V gene has CDR1 SSHAT and CDR2 FNYEAQ (reference sequence). The length of the CDR3 is 13 residues. The CDR3: CASSLVQGYEQFF. As DNA, the CDR3 is TGTGCTAGCAGCTTAGTCCAGGGGTATGAGCAGTTCTTC.

This chain joins TRBV7-2 and TRBJ2-5; no clear D. CDR3 size: 13 residues. Trimming left V 5 bases short and J 5 bases short, with 12 bases between. The germline V gene has CDR1 SGHTA and CDR2 FQGNSA. The CDR3 here is CASSVDQIETQYF. The DNA of the CDR3 is TGTGCCAGCAGCGTGGACCAGATTGAGACCCAGTACTTC.

This clonotype showed up just a few times. V usage is TRBV6-5 and J usage is TRBJ2-7; no firm D call. The V and J ends lost 2 bases and 3 bases respectively, with 17 bases between them. The V gene's germline CDR1 is MNHEY and CDR2 SVGAGI. The CDR3 loop spans 16 amino acids. The CDR3 region is CASSYRRTPPYYEQYF. The CDR3 region has the DNA TGTGCCAGCAGTTACCGTCGGACGCCGCCATACTACGAGCAGTACTTC.

This clonotype was detected only a few times. The rearrangement uses TRBV2 and TRBJ1-5; the match to TRBD1 covers 7 bases. The germline V gene encodes CDR1 SNHLY and CDR2 FYNNEI. The V gene end was trimmed by 6 bases and the J gene end by 4 bases; junction bases not matched to a gene: 3. The CDR3 sequence is 13 residues long. CDR3 sequence reads: CASRPDRNQPQHF. The CDR3 DNA sequence: TGTGCCAGCAGACCGGACAGGAATCAGCCCCAGCATTTT.

This clonotype was observed a few times. The chain couples TRBV28 to TRBJ2-4, with unresolved D. Germline V gene sequence: CDR1 MDHEN, CDR2 SYDVKM. CDR3 size: 15 residues. V was pared by 4 bases and J by 0 bases, with 10 bases between. CDR3 amino acids: CASSSAKLAKNIQYF. CDR3 sequence (DNA): TGTGCCAGCAGTTCAGCGAAACTAGCCAAAAACATTCAGTACTTC.

This clonotype was observed a handful of times. An end of the junction differs from the germline gene, which may be a read error. V is TRBV20-1 and J is TRBJ2-5; no clear D. CDR1 is DFQATT and CDR2 is SNEGSKA in the germline V gene (reference sequence). The CDR3 spans 10 residues. In DNA, the CDR3 is TGCAGTGCTCAGATGGAGACTCAGTACTTC. Amino acid sequence: CSAQMETQYF.

This clonotype appeared a few times. V usage is TRBV15 and J usage is TRBJ2-5; either TRBD1 or TRBD2 may supply D (6 bases each). Germline CDR1 is LNHNV and CDR2 is YYDKDF (reference sequence). Trimming shortened V by 2 bases and J by 5 bases, and 18 bases separated the two germline ends. The CDR3 totals 16 residues. The CDR3 DNA sequence: TGTGCCACCAGCAGATGGGGGGCCCCCTCGACGGAGACCCAGTACTTC. Its translation: CATSRWGAPSTETQYF.

The gene calls are TRBV4-3 and TRBJ2-7; no definite D call. Germline values: CDR1 LGHNA, CDR2 YSLEER. CDR3 length: 15 residues. Trimming shortened V by 0 bases and J by 4 bases, and 13 bases separated the two germline ends. The DNA of the CDR3 is TGCGCCAGCAGCCAAGACCGAGATTCTGGGTACGAGCAGTACTTC. Translation: CASSQDRDSGYEQYF.

This chain uses TRBV28 with TRBJ2-5; maybe TRBD1 (6 bases). V was pared by 3 bases and J by 2 bases, with 13 bases between. The CDR3 is made up of 15 amino acids. Germline assignment: CDR1 MDHEN and CDR2 SYDVKM. This CDR3 reads CASSLDQGWQETQYF. CDR3 DNA sequence: TGTGCCAGCAGTTTGGACCAGGGGTGGCAAGAGACCCAGTACTTC.

This clonotype was seen a handful of times. This chain connects TRBV7-9 to TRBJ1-3; 7 bases align to TRBD1. In germline, CDR1 is SEHNR, CDR2 FQNEAQ (reference sequence). Unmatched junction bases numbered 3, after V lost 4 bases and J lost 3 bases. The CDR3 consists of 14 residues. CDR3 amino acids: CASSSYRGGNTIYF. In DNA form, the CDR3 reads TGTGCCAGCAGCTCTTACAGGGGTGGAAACACCATATATTTT.

The chain carries TRBV6-6 and TRBJ2-5, with TRBD1 matching 7 bases. The DNA end is more similar to TRBJ2-1, so the J call may be wrong. The germline gives CDR1 MNHNY, CDR2 SVGAGI (reference sequence). This CDR3 contains 14 residues. CDR3 DNA: TGTGCCAGCGAATGGGACAGCTCCGGTAGGGTGCAGTTCTTC. It specifies CASEWDSSGRVQFF.

The chain uses TRBV7-2 and TRBJ2-3; TRBD2 aligns across 10 bases. J lost 1 base, V lost 6 bases, and 4 bases had no gene match. This CDR3 has 15 amino acids. Germline CDR1 is SGHTA and CDR2 is FQGNSA. The CDR3 is CASRLAGSGTDTQYF. The DNA for the CDR3 is TGTGCCAGCAGACTAGCGGGGAGCGGCACAGATACGCAGTATTTT.

A word on this clonotype: Relative to the germline gene, one junction end is altered; a read error may explain this. The chain's CDR3 is CASGLMTADNQPQHF. The CDR3 bases are TGTGCCAGCGGCTTAATGACAGCTGACAATCAGCCCCAGCATTTT. The chain links TRBV7-2 to TRBJ1-5, with TRBD1 as a possible D gene (5 bases). The CDR3 is 15 residues long. Germline V lookup: CDR1 SGHTA, CDR2 FQGNSA.

This clonotype was detected a few times. The rearrangement uses TRBV7-3 and TRBJ2-1, with D maybe TRBD2 (6 bases). The germline V and J ends were trimmed by 6 bases and 5 bases, with 14 bases remaining between them. Looked up from germline, CDR1 is SGHTA and CDR2 is FQGTGA. There are 14 residues in the CDR3. The chain's CDR3 is CASSSTAGHNEQFF. CDR3 nucleotide sequence: TGTGCCAGCAGTTCCACAGCGGGCCACAATGAGCAGTTCTTC.

Note on this clonotype: One end of the junction fails to match germline, which may point to a read error. V and J are TRBV7-7 and TRBJ2-1; 8 bases match TRBD2. The CDR3 is 15 amino acids. Looked up from germline, CDR1 is SSHAT and CDR2 is FNYEAQ (reference sequence). In DNA, the CDR3 is TGTGCTAGCAGACCAGCCGGGACTAGGGATAATGAGCAGTTCTTC. Its protein product is CASRPAGTRDNEQFF.